Listed below are T cell receptor beta chains from one sample, sequenced in a study of blood T cell repertoires in COVID-19. The table came from immunoSEQ multiplex PCR; TCRdb's copy has only in-frame clones and leaves some out. The table has 29,000 or so clones, 55% to 80% seen once. The specimen was peripheral blood. These receptor sequences come from a human donor in a cohort sampled during active COVID-19. Both conserved end residues are part of each CDR3. The D gene is left open where the match is weak. Where a row states a size, it is once, few, many or the class of an expanded clone; other rows omit it.

>TRBJ1-4|TRBV9|TRBD1|NA
TGTGCCAGCAGCGCTCGTAGTGGGACAGGGGGAACTAATGAAAAACTGTTTTTT
CASSARSGTGGTNEKLFF
>TRBJ1-2|TRBV5-1|TRBD1|few
TGCGCCAGCAGCTTGCAGGGACAGGGGGGGAACGCCTTC
CASSLQGQGGNAF
>TRBJ1-1|TRBV5-4|TRBD1|NA
TGTGCCAGCAGCGTCCCTTCAGGGACAGTGGAATCTGAAGCTTTCTTT
CASSVPSGTVESEAFF
>TRBJ2-1|TRBV6-5|NA|NA
TGTGCCAGCAGACCGGACAGCATCTACAATGAGCAGTTCTTC
CASRPDSIYNEQFF
>TRBJ1-5|TRBV19|TRBD1|NA
TGTGCCAGTACGGGACAGGGGGAGCCGAATCAGCCCCAGCATTTT
CASTGQGEPNQPQHF
>TRBJ1-6|TRBV7-2|TRBD1|NA
TGTGCCAGCAGCTTAGTAGGGGACAGGACCCTATGGAATTCACCCCTCCACTTT
CASSLVGDRTLWNSPLHF
>TRBJ1-1|TRBV6-5|NA|NA
TGTGCCAGCAGTTACTCTGAGAGAACCATGAACACTGAAGCTTTCTTT
CASSYSERTMNTEAFF
>TRBJ1-2|TRBV5-1|NA|NA
TGCGCCAGCAGCTTGGCGGGCTACGGGAGCTATGGCTACACCTTC
CASSLAGYGSYGYTF
>TRBJ2-7|TRBV19|TRBD1|NA
TGTGCCAGTAGCACCCAGGGGGCGGGATACGAGCAGTACTTC
CASSTQGAGYEQYF
>TRBJ2-5|TRBV24-1|NA|NA
TGTGCCACCAGATCAGGGGAGACCCAGTACTTC
CATRSGETQYF
>TRBJ2-7|TRBV3-1/TRBV3-2|TRBD2|NA
TGTGCCAGCAGCTCTCGGACTAGCGGGAGTTTCTACGAGCAGTACTTC
CASSSRTSGSFYEQYF
>TRBJ2-3|TRBV2|NA|NA
TGTGCCAGCAGTACTTCAGATACGCAGTATTTT
CASSTSDTQYF
>TRBJ2-3|TRBV6-1|NA|NA
TGTGCCAGCAGTGAAGCGAGGGCGGGAGATACGCAGTATTTT
CASSEARAGDTQYF
>TRBJ2-1|TRBV5-6|TRBD2|NA
TGTGCCAGCAGCCTCCGTAGCGGGAGGGACAATGAGCAGTTCTTC
CASSLRSGRDNEQFF
>TRBJ1-4|TRBV25-1|NA|NA
TGTGCCAGCAGTGAATCTGAGACTGATGAAAAACTGTTTTTT
CASSESETDEKLFF
>TRBJ2-5|TRBV7-2|NA|NA
TGTGCCAGCAGCTTATCAACAGAAGAGACCCAGTACTTC
CASSLSTEETQYF
>TRBJ2-7|TRBV29-1|TRBD2|NA
TGCAGCGCCCGAGGGGGGATTACTAGCGGGGTTACCTACGAGCAGTACTTC
CSARGGITSGVTYEQYF
>TRBJ2-5|TRBV7-2|TRBD2|NA
TGTGCCAGCAGTTCGGGACTAGCGGGAATAGGCGGAGAGACCCAGTACTTC
CASSSGLAGIGGETQYF
>TRBJ2-1|TRBV3-1/TRBV3-2|TRBD1|NA
TGTGCCAGCAGCCAGAACAGGGGATCAGGCAATGAGCAGTTCTTC
CASSQNRGSGNEQFF
>TRBJ1-5|TRBV2|NA|NA
TGTGCCAGCAGTATCGACAGGATCGGGGCTCGAAGCAATCAGCCCCAGCATTTT
CASSIDRIGARSNQPQHF